This passage covers 24 T cell receptor beta chains from one sample sequenced in a study of cytomegalovirus exposure and HLA in healthy donors. The PCR employed 60 Vbeta primers together with 13 Jbeta primers. Clones were sequenced by immunoSEQ multiplex PCR, and TCRdb holds only the in-frame ones, with some missing. Altogether hundreds of thousands of clones are present, about 80% being singletons, with the ten largest covering over 0.5%. Sequencing used PBMCs. The source of these receptors is a woman aged 40 to 50 in good health and CMV-seronegative.

The V gene is TRBV4-3, the J gene TRBJ2-7, with a tentative D call TRBD2 (5 bases). CDR3 length: 19 amino acids. Trimming left V 1 base short and J 0 bases short, with 22 bases between. Germline assignment: CDR1 LGHNA and CDR2 YSLEER. The chain's CDR3 is CASSQGPSGSGAFSYEQYF. The CDR3 bases are TGCGCCAGCAGCCAAGGTCCATCTGGGAGCGGAGCATTCTCCTACGAGCAGTACTTC.

V gene TRBV7-6 combines with J gene TRBJ1-1, with 7 bases fitting TRBD1. Germline V gives CDR1 SGHVS, CDR2 FNYEAQ. V shed 0 bases and J 7 bases; nucleotides not matched to a gene: 2. The CDR3 totals 13 residues. As DNA, the CDR3 is TGTGCCAGCAGCTTAGCCAACAGGGGTGAAGCTTTCTTT. It is translated as CASSLANRGEAFF.

This rearrangement joins TRBV27 to TRBJ1-5; no firm D call. V was cut by 3 bases and J by 5 bases, with 8 bases left in between. This CDR3 region has 13 residues. CDR1 MNHEY and CDR2 SMNVEV come from the germline V gene (reference sequence). As DNA, the CDR3 is TGTGCCAGCAGTTTCGGCGGGGATCAGCCCCAGCATTTT. It yields the protein CASSFGGDQPQHF.

This clone showed up just once. The chain is built from TRBV7-8 and TRBJ1-6; D is undetermined. The CDR3 extends over 12 amino acids. CDR1 is SGHVS, CDR2 FQNEAQ, per germline. V was cut by 2 bases and J by 10 bases, with 6 bases left in between. In DNA, the CDR3 is TGTGCCAGCAGCTTAAACCGGTCACCCCTCCACTTT. Translating gives CASSLNRSPLHF.

The chain links TRBV6-6 to TRBJ2-1; 8 bases are a match to TRBD1. Germline V CDR1 and CDR2: MNHNY, SVGAGI (reference sequence). This CDR3 comprises 15 residues. Germline trimming cut 2 bases from V and 5 bases from J; bases unmatched to any gene: 5. CDR3 amino acids: CASSYPLQGDNEQFF. As DNA, the CDR3 is TGTGCCAGCAGTTACCCTTTACAGGGGGACAATGAGCAGTTCTTC.

The J gene is TRBJ2-5, the V gene TRBV18, with 7 bases matching TRBD1. V trimming: 3 bases; J trimming: 5 bases; junction bases outside the gene matches: 6. CDR3 size: 14 residues. Germline V gene sequence: CDR1 KGHSH, CDR2 LQKENI. CDR3 sequence reads: CASSPLDRSETQYF. CDR3 DNA: TGTGCCAGCTCACCCTTGGACAGGTCGGAGACCCAGTACTTC.

V gene TRBV5-1 combines with J gene TRBJ2-5; a possible D gene is TRBD1 (6 bases). Trimming removed 0 bases at V and 1 base at J, with 7 bases between. This CDR3 is 14 amino acids long. CDR1 and CDR2 from the germline V gene are SGHRS and YFSETQ. The CDR3 sequence is CASSLGQVQETQYF. The CDR3 DNA is TGCGCCAGCAGCTTGGGACAGGTCCAAGAGACCCAGTACTTC. The entire variable domain, with the rest obtained from reference TRBV5-1 and TRBJ2-5, is as follows: KAGVTQTPRYLIKTRGQQVTLSCSPISGHRSVSWYQQTPGQGLQFLFEYFSETQRNKGNFPGRFSGRQFSNSRSEMNVSTLELGDSALYLCASSLGQVQETQYFGPGTRLLVL.

The V gene is TRBV5-1, the J gene TRBJ2-5, with D perhaps matching TRBD1 (5 bases). This CDR3 contains 16 residues. The V end lost 3 bases, the J end lost 0 bases, and 15 bases lay between the germline ends. Germline lookup yields CDR1 SGHRS and CDR2 YFSETQ. The DNA of the CDR3 is TGCGCCAGCAGCTATGGACAAATACAGTACCAAGAGACCCAGTACTTC. As protein: CASSYGQIQYQETQYF.

The chain uses TRBV25-1 and TRBJ2-7, with 11 positions matching TRBD1. Germline CDR1 reads MGHDK; CDR2 reads SYGVNS. V lost 8 bases, J lost 3 bases, and 3 bases stayed unmatched. The CDR3 totals 13 residues. This CDR3 reads CASRTGGFYEQYF. DNA for the CDR3: TGTGCCAGCCGGACAGGGGGCTTCTACGAGCAGTACTTC.

This clone was seen just once. The V and J genes are TRBV6-1 and TRBJ1-2; D not resolved. The CDR3 is 16 residues long. In germline, CDR1 is MNHNS, CDR2 SASEGT. The germline V and J ends were trimmed by 2 bases and 4 bases, with 17 bases remaining between them. CDR3 region: CASSERNQRAFYGYTF. The CDR3 DNA sequence: TGTGCCAGCAGTGAAAGAAATCAGAGGGCTTTCTATGGCTACACCTTC.

This chain's CDR3 is CASSEQGAGNTIYF. The CDR3 DNA sequence: TGCGCCAGCAGCGAACAGGGGGCGGGAAACACCATATATTTT. This chain joins TRBV4-1 and TRBJ1-3, with 9 bases aligning to TRBD1. The ends lost 5 bases at V and 4 bases at J; junction bases unmatched: 3. Germline V gene lookup returns CDR1 MGHRA and CDR2 YSYEKL. The CDR3 is 14 residues long.

The chain recombines TRBV19 with TRBJ2-5, with 12 positions matching TRBD2. Germline CDR1 and CDR2: LNHDA and SQIVND (reference sequence). The CDR3 has 17 amino acids. V lost 7 bases and J lost 4; bases outside the gene matches: 13. Here the CDR3 DNA reads TGTGCCAGTAAGGCGGGGGCTAGCGGGGGGGCCGCAGAGACCCAGTACTTC. This sequence encodes CASKAGASGGAAETQYF.

The J gene is TRBJ1-2, the V gene TRBV9; 9 nucleotides line up with TRBD1. The CDR3 loop spans 16 amino acids. Germline-derived CDR1 and CDR2 are SGDLS and YYNGEE. Germline trimming cut 0 bases from V and 5 bases from J; bases unmatched to any gene: 8. The CDR3 spells CASSVESHDRGYGYTF. The CDR3 bases are TGTGCCAGCAGCGTAGAGAGTCATGACAGGGGGTATGGCTACACCTTC.

The CDR3 reads CASSLATGGMREQYF. CDR3 bases: TGCGCCAGCAGCTTGGCTACAGGGGGCATGAGGGAGCAGTACTTC. The rearrangement uses TRBV5-1 and TRBJ2-5; 9 bases match TRBD1. Per germline, CDR1 SGHRS and CDR2 YFSETQ. The V gene end was trimmed by 0 bases and the J gene end by 11 bases; junction bases not matched to a gene: 11. CDR3 size: 15 residues.

The J gene is TRBJ2-1, the V gene TRBV9; D is perhaps TRBD2 (6 bases). The V and J ends lost 3 bases and 2 bases respectively, with 12 bases between them. CDR3 length: 15 residues. Germline values: CDR1 SGDLS, CDR2 YYNGEE. The CDR3, as DNA: TGTGCCAGCAGCGGCCGGGACTCCCCCTACAATGAGCAGTTCTTC. It specifies CASSGRDSPYNEQFF.

The genes are TRBV7-2 and TRBJ1-1; D possibly corresponds to TRBD1 (5 bases). CDR3 size: 13 residues. Germline CDR1 SGHTA, CDR2 FQGNSA. V dropped 3 bases and J dropped 6 bases, with 11 bases sitting between them. In DNA form, the CDR3 reads TGTGCCAGCAGCTTGACAGCTCTCTCTGAAGCTTTCTTT. It codes for CASSLTALSEAFF.

V and J are TRBV10-3 and TRBJ1-3; D perhaps matches TRBD1 (5 bases). CDR1 is ENHRY and CDR2 is SYGVKD in the germline V gene. CDR3 length equals 16 residues. With 6 bases removed from V and 0 bases from J, the gap between germline ends came to 15 bases. CDR3 amino acids: CAIRPYQGHSGNTIYF. CDR3 sequence (DNA): TGTGCCATCAGACCGTATCAGGGCCACTCTGGAAACACCATATATTTT.

The chain joins TRBV5-1 to TRBJ1-3; weak D call: TRBD1 (6 bases). Deletions cut 5 bases from V and 0 bases from J, with 12 bases between. The CDR3 totals 15 residues. CDR1 is SGHRS, CDR2 YFSETQ, per germline. The CDR3 coding sequence is TGCGCCAGCAGTCAGGGGTTCGGCTCTGGAAACACCATATATTTT. The encoded protein is CASSQGFGSGNTIYF. The full variable domain, its missing parts supplied by reference TRBV5-1 and TRBJ1-3, is KAGVTQTPRYLIKTRGQQVTLSCSPISGHRSVSWYQQTPGQGLQFLFEYFSETQRNKGNFPGRFSGRQFSNSRSEMNVSTLELGDSALYLCASSQGFGSGNTIYFGEGSWLTVV.

This clone has a single count. The chain has TRBV25-1 and TRBJ1-2, with TRBD1 as a possible D gene (6 bases). V was clipped by 0 bases and J by 4 bases, with 12 bases between them. Germline-derived CDR1 and CDR2 are MGHDK and SYGVNS. The CDR3 loop spans 15 amino acids. The CDR3 is CASSEYGGAAYGYTF. CDR3 in DNA: TGTGCCAGCAGTGAATATGGGGGGGCGGCCTATGGCTACACCTTC.

The CDR3 bases are TGTGCCAGCTCACGGGACAGGGGAACCGGGGAGCTGTTTTTT. Amino acids: CASSRDRGTGELFF. This chain connects TRBV18 to TRBJ2-2; 10 bases line up with TRBD1. V gave up 4 bases and J gave up 5 bases; unmatched junction bases: 1. The V gene's germline CDR1 is KGHSH and CDR2 LQKENI. CDR3 length equals 14 residues.

The chain recombines TRBV14 with TRBJ1-6; maybe TRBD1 (6 bases). CDR3 size: 17 residues. V lost 3 bases to trimming and J lost 7 bases, with 19 bases between them. Germline V gives CDR1 SGHDN, CDR2 FVKESK. The CDR3 bases are TGTGCCAGCAGCCACGAAGCTACAGGGCTGGGGAATTCACCCCTCCACTTT. Its translation: CASSHEATGLGNSPLHF.

This sequence joins TRBV11-2 and TRBJ2-7, with 7 bases identical to TRBD2. CDR3 length equals 12 residues. The junction had 4 bases not matched to a gene; V was cut back by 8 bases and J by 3 bases. Germline V gene lookup returns CDR1 SGHAT and CDR2 FQNNGV. CDR3 protein: CASGGVSYEQYF. CDR3 DNA sequence: TGTGCCAGCGGGGGGGTGAGCTACGAGCAGTACTTC.

This clone was picked up a small number of times. The V and J genes are TRBV7-2 and TRBJ2-7; the D is unclear. The CDR3 sequence is 14 residues long. From germline, CDR1 is SGHTA and CDR2 FQGNSA. V shed 5 bases and J shed 0 bases, with 11 bases lying between them. The CDR3 is CASSQTRSSYEQYF. CDR3 bases: TGTGCCAGCAGCCAGACAAGAAGCTCCTACGAGCAGTACTTC.

V and J are TRBV5-4 and TRBJ2-7; 7 bases fit TRBD1. The CDR3 length is 14 residues. V shed 4 bases and J 7 bases; nucleotides not matched to a gene: 11. Germline V lookup: CDR1 SGHNT, CDR2 YYREEE (reference sequence). The chain's CDR3 is CASSPGTAMREQYF. As DNA, the CDR3 is TGTGCCAGCAGCCCTGGGACAGCCATGAGGGAGCAGTACTTC.